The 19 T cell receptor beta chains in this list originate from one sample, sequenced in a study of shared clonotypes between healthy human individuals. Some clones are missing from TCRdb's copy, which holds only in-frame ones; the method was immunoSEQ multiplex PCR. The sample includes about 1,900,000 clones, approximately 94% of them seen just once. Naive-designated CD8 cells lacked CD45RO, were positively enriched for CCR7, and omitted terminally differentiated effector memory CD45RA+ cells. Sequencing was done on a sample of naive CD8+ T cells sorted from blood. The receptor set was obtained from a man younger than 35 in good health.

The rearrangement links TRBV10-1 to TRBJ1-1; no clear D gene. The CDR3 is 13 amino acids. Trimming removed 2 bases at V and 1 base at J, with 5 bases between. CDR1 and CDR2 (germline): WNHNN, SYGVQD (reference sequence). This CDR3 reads CASSEAWNTEAFF. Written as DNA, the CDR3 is TGCGCCAGCAGTGAGGCTTGGAACACTGAAGCTTTCTTT.

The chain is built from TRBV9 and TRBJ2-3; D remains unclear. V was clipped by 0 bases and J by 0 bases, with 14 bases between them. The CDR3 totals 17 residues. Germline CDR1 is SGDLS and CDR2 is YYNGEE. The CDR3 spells CASSVGYGSRSTDTQYF. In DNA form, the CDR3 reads TGTGCCAGCAGCGTAGGGTACGGTAGCAGAAGCACAGATACGCAGTATTTT.

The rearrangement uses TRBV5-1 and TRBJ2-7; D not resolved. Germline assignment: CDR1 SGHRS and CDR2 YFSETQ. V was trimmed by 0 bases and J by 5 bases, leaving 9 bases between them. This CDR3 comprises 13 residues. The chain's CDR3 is CASSLGDIDEQYF. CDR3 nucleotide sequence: TGCGCCAGCAGCTTGGGTGACATCGACGAGCAGTACTTC.

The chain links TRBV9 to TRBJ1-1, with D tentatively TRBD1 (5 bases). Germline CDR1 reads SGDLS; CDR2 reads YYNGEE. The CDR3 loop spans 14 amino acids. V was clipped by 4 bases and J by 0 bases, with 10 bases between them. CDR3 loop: CASSLGGMNTEAFF. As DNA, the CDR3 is TGTGCCAGCAGCCTTGGGGGAATGAACACTGAAGCTTTCTTT.

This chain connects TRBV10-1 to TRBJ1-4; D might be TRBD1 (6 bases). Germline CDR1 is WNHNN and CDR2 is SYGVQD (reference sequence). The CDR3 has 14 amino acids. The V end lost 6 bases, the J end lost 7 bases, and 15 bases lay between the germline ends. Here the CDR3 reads CASRRGRGGEKLFF. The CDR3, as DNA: TGCGCCAGCAGGAGGGGGAGAGGGGGTGAAAAACTGTTTTTT.

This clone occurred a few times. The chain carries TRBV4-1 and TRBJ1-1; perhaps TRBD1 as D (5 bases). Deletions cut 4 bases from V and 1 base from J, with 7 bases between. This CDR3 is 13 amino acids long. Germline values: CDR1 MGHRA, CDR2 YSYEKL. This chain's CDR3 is CASSLQENTEAFF. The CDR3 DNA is TGCGCCAGCAGCCTACAGGAGAACACTGAAGCTTTCTTT.

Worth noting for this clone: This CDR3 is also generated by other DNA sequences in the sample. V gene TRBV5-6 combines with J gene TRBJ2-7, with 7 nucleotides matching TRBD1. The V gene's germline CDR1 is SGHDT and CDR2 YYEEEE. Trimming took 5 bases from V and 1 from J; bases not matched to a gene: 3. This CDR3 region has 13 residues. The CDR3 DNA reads TGTGCCAGCAGTCCGGGACAGTCCTACGAGCAGTACTTC. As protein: CASSPGQSYEQYF.

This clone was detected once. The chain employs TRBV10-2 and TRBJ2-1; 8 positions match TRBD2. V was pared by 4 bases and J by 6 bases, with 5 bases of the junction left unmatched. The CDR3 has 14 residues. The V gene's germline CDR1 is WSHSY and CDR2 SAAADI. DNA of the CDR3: TGCGCCAGCAGTGGCACTAGCGGAAGCAATGAGCAGTTCTTC. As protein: CASSGTSGSNEQFF.

CDR3: CSVGKTPPSVQETQYF. The CDR3 DNA is TGCAGCGTTGGGAAAACACCACCCTCGGTCCAAGAGACCCAGTACTTC. The chain has TRBV29-1 and TRBJ2-5; no clear D. The CDR3 contains 16 residues. Trimming stripped 4 bases from V and 1 base from J, with 19 bases between. The germline CDR1 and CDR2 sequences are SQVTM and ANQGSEA.

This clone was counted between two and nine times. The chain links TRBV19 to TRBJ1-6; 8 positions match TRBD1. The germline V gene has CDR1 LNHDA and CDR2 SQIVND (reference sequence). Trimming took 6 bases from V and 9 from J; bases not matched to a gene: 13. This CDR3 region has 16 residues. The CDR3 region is CASSPEPGQVASPLHF. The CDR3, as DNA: TGTGCCAGTAGCCCCGAGCCGGGACAGGTGGCTTCACCCCTCCACTTT.

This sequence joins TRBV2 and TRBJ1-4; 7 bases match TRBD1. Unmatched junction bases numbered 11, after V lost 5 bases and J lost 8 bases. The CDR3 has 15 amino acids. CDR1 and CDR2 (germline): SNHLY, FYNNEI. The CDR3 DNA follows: TGTGCCAGCAGTCCAACAGGGGTAGAAGGGGAAAAACTGTTTTTT. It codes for CASSPTGVEGEKLFF. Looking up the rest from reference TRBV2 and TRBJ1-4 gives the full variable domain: EPEVTQTPSHQVTQMGQEVILRCVPISNHLYFYWYRQILGQKVEFLVSFYNNEISEKSEIFDDQFSVERPDGSNFTLKIRSTKLEDSAMYFCASSPTGVEGEKLFFGSGTQLSVL.

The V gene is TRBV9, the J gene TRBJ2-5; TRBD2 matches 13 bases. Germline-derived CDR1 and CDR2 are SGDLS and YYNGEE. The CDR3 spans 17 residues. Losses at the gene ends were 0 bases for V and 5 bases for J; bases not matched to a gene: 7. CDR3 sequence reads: CASSVGTSGGVGETQYF. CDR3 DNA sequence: TGTGCCAGCAGCGTAGGCACTAGCGGGGGGGTAGGTGAGACCCAGTACTTC. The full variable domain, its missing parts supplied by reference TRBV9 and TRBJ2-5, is DSGVTQTPKHLITATGQRVTLRCSPRSGDLSVYWYQQSLDQGLQFLIQYYNGEERAKGNILERFSAQQFPDLHSELNLSSLELGDSALYFCASSVGTSGGVGETQYFGPGTRLLVL.

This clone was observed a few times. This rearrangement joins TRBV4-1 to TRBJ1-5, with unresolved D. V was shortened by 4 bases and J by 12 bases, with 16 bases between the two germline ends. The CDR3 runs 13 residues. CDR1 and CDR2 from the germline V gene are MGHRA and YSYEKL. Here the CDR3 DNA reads TGCGCCAGCAGCCTTAACGATAAGCGTCTCCAGCATTTT. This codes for CASSLNDKRLQHF.

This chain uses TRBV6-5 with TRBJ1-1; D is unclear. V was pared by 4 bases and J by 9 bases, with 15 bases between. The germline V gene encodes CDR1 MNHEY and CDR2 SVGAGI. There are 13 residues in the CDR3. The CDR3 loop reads CASSFRTWEKAFF. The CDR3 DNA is TGTGCCAGCAGTTTCCGAACATGGGAAAAAGCTTTCTTT.

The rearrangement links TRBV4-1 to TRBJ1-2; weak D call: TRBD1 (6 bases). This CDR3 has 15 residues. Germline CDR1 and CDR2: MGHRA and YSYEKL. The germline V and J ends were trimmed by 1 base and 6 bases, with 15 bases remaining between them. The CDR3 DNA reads TGCGCCAGCAGCCAAGGACAGGCTATTATAAATGGCTACACCTTC. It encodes CASSQGQAIINGYTF.

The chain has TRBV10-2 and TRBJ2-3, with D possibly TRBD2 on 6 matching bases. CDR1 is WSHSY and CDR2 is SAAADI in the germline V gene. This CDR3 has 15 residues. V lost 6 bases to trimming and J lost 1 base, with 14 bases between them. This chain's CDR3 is CASREGQRRTDTQYF. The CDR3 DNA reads TGCGCCAGCAGGGAGGGGCAGCGGCGCACAGATACGCAGTATTTT.

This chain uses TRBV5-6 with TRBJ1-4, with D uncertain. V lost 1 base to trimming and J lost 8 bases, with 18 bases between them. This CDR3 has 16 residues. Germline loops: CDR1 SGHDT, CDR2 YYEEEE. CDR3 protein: CASSLNGFIRQEKLFF. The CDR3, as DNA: TGTGCCAGCAGCTTGAATGGGTTTATCCGACAAGAAAAACTGTTTTTT.

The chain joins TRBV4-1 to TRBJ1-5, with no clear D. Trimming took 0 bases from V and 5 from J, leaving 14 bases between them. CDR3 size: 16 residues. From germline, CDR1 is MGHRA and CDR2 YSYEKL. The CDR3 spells CASSQEAGAAYQPQHF. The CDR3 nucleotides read TGCGCCAGCAGCCAAGAAGCTGGAGCAGCATATCAGCCCCAGCATTTT.

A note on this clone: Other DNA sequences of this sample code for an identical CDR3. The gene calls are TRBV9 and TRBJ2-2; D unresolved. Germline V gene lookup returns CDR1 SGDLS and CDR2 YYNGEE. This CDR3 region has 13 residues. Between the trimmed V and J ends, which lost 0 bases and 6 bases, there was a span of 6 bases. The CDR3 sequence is CASSVDGAGELFF. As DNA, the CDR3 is TGTGCCAGCAGCGTAGACGGCGCCGGGGAGCTGTTTTTT.